This section outlines one TCR beta chain sequence together with its context. The antigen it recognizes is unknown. Qualities for individual bases were not recorded, and no much larger clone is one base off. V is pared back by 0 bases and J by 0 bases, with 6 bases lying between the germline termini. Sequences SGDLS (CDR1) and YYNGEE (CDR2) are obtained from the germline V gene. The CDR3 measures 15 amino acids from cysteine to phenylalanine. Left in the record is the CDR3 DNA by itself, 45 bases read in frame from the first base. The source of the sample is a study of immune evolution from preneoplasia to lung adenocarcinoma (dated by TCRdb to the early 2020s). About the full investigation: HLA loss of heterozygosity was seen in about 7.6%, 15% and 36% of AIS, MIA and ADC lesions, and in no AAH lesions. The study combined immune gene expression, TCR sequencing and multiplex immunofluorescence to profile immune contexture across lung adenocarcinoma precursors and invasive adenocarcinoma. Resected precursor lesions (AAH, AIS, MIA) and invasive adenocarcinomas were each compared against paired morphologically normal lung tissue. The sample size depended on which specimens were available, not on a prior power calculation. Whole exome sequencing and methylation data from the same cohort of nodules were integrated with the immune data. A total of some 55 patients with pulmonary nodules who underwent surgical resection were included in the overall cohort. TCR sequencing data were obtained from 51 patients. The study reported that about a hundred samples were used for TCR sequencing. POLYSOLVER was used to infer Class I HLA alleles from exome data, while LOHHLA was used to detect allele-specific HLA loss. What the study reported, not specific to this receptor: The highest T cell clonality was observed in KRAS-mutant nodules compared with EGFR-mutant or double wild-type lesions. The findings rested on association rather than direct causation, and larger cohorts with long-term follow-up and longitudinal biopsies were considered necessary. Because all patients were from Japan and China, applicability to Western populations was uncertain. Normal lung had the highest top T cell clone frequencies, which appeared to decline progressively from AAH through AIS, MIA and invasive adenocarcinoma. Clonality was highest in normal lung, while later-stage lesions appeared to show lower clonality but higher T cell density and diversity.

Patients underwent resection in Japan or China between about 2013 and 2018. Two lung cancer pathologists independently reviewed H&E slides to confirm the histologic diagnosis of every case. Premalignant or tumor cells were enriched for nucleic acid extraction by macro-dissection performed after pathologic assessment. DNA was isolated from FFPE tissue using the AllPrep DNA/RNA FFPE Kit. TCR beta CDR3 regions were sequenced from DNA using the immunoSEQ hsTCRbeta Kit. The published analysis was carried out like this. TCR sequencing data were analysed with the ImmunoSEQ Analyzer. T cell clonality was defined as 1 minus Pielou's evenness, calculated on productive rearrangements. To measure T cell diversity, the inverse Simpson index was applied to productive templates. T cell density was expressed as TCR beta template counts normalized to usable DNA, with usable DNA estimated by amplifying and sequencing housekeeping genes. Two-sided Kruskal-Wallis tests were used to compare TCR metrics between histologic stages. TCRdb took over this immuneACCESS table, retaining in-frame rearrangements with V and J assigned. Such tables are incomplete; in checked studies, under half of the missing clones stem from an unresolved V gene, and the remainder is unexplained. Clone size and V and J calls were adopted from that table, with D and trimming inferred from the DNA. The sample table holds about 4,800 clones, of which roughly 83% were seen once. The ten largest account for about 8.2% of the sample.

The TCR sequence derives from a person aged 65 to 85 with lung adenocarcinoma. The sample taken for sequencing was FFPE lung adenocarcinoma in situ tissue. Interpreted using the paper, the cell subset or site label stands for: preinvasive adenocarcinoma in situ (AIS). The receptor chain draws on TRBV9 and TRBJ2-2; the D gene lacks a confident call. The sequenced DNA: TGTGCCAGCAGCGTAGCACCTACGAACACCGGGGAGCTGTTTTTT. Its amino acids are CASSVAPTNTGELFF.